The clone carrying this T cell receptor (beta chain) was seen a few times. The data originate from a study of shared clonotypes between healthy human individuals. Measured with immunoSEQ multiplex PCR; TCRdb has only the in-frame clones, and not every one. Here the sample spans millions of clones, around 94% being singletons. The CDR3 is 14 amino acids. Germline assignment: CDR1 SEHNR and CDR2 FQNEAQ (reference sequence). V shed 5 bases, J shed 3 bases, and the junction held 6 bases outside the gene matches. The sample taken for sequencing was naive CD4+ T cells sorted from blood. Sample subset: CD45RA+ positively selected. The V call is TRBV7-9, the J call TRBJ1-1; 7 bases match TRBD1. The sequence came from a young man in good health. CDR3 loop: CASSGQVGDTEAFF. Written as DNA, the CDR3 is TGTGCCAGCAGCGGACAGGTTGGTGACACTGAAGCTTTCTTT. Looking up the rest from reference TRBV7-9 and TRBJ1-1 gives the full variable domain: DTGVSQNPRHKITKRGQNVTFRCDPISEHNRLYWYRQTLGQGPEFLTYFQNEAQLEKSRLLSDRFSAERPKGSFSTLEIQRTEQGDSAMYLCASSGQVGDTEAFFGQGTRLTVV.